This section outlines one T cell receptor beta chain sequence together with its context. Germline is not matched at one junction end, which may reflect a read error. The sample comes from a study of Graves' ophthalmopathy and Graves' hyperthyroidism. The authors amplified TCR beta CDR3 regions, and they did so from RNA transcripts for repertoire sequencing. The library came from an HTBI-primed first-round RT-PCR and a second-round multiplex PCR. TCRdb passed the multiplex PCR reads through MiXCR, listing each CDR3 protein once. The sample holds about 600,000 distinct CDR3 sequences, less than 45% seen once. CDR1 ENHRY and CDR2 SYGVKD come from the germline V gene. The CDR3 runs to 15 residues.

The sequenced material came from peripheral blood or thyroid tissue (not recorded which). The rearrangement joins TRBV10-3 to TRBJ2-7, with 12 bases aligning to TRBD2. This clonotype originated in an adult man with Graves' hyperthyroidism. CDR3 in DNA: TGTGCCAGCAGTTCCCCTAGCGGGAGGGCCCATGAGCAGTACTTC. Translation: CASSSPSGRAHEQYF.